This T cell receptor (beta chain) was captured in a study of molecular identifiers for immune sequencing clone quantification. Study-wide points: Among effectors, clones above 20 RNA copies held over 97% of molecules; among naive cells, under 1%.

TCRdb used MiXCR to reprocess the PCR reads, holding one entry per CDR3 protein. The sample carries under 600,000 distinct CDR3 sequences, around 25% recorded once. This clonotype was found a few times. Its matching antigen is unknown. The CDR3 is 15 residues long. This rearrangement joins TRBV3-2 to TRBJ2-4; the DNA was not compared with TRBD1, the D call given in the table. TRBV3-2 is designated a pseudogene. The specimen sequenced was naive CD8+ T cells from blood, with Jurkat cell RNA spiked in. Documented subset: FACS-sorted CD8+CD4-CCR7+CD45RA+ naive T cells. The receptor comes from a human donor in good health. Some libraries in this study had Jurkat cell RNA spiked in. The CDR3 loop reads CASSRDRGSKNIQYF. In DNA form, the CDR3 reads TGTGCCAGCAGCCGAGACAGGGGGTCAAAAAACATTCAGTACTTC.